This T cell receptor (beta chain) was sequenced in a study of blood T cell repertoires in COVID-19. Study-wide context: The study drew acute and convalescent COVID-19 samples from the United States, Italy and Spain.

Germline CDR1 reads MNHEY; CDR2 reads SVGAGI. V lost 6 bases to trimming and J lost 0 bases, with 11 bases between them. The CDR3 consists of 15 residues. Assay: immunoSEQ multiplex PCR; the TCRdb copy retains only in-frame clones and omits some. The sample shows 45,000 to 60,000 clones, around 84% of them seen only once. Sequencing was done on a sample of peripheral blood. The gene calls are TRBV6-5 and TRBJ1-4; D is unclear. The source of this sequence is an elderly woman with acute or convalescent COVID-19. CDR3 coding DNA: TGTGCCAGCAGGGTAGCTCAGTCAACTAATGAAAAACTGTTTTTT. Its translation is CASRVAQSTNEKLFF.